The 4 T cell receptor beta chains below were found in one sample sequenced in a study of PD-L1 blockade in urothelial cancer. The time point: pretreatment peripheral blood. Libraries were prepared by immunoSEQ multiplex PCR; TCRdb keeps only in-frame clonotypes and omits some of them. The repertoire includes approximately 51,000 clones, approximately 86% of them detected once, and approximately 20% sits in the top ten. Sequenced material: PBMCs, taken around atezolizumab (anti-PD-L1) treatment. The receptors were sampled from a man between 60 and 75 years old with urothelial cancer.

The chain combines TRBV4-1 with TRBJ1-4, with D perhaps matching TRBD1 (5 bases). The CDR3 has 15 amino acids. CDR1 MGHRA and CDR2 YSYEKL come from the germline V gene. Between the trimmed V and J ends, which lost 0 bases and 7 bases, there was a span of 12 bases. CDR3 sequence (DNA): TGCGCCAGCAGCCAAGAAAGCAGGGTTGGTGAAAAACTGTTTTTT. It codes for CASSQESRVGEKLFF.

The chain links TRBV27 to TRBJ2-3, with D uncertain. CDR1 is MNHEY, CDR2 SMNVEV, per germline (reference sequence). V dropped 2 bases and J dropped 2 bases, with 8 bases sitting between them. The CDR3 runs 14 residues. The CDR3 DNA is TGTGCCAGCAGTTTACTAGGAACCACAGATACGCAGTATTTT. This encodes CASSLLGTTDTQYF.

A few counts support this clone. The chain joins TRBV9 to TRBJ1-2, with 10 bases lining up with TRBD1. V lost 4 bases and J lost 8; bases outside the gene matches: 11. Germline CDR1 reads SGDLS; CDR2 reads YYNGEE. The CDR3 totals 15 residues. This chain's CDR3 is CASSIGDRGTLGYTF. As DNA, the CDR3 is TGTGCCAGCAGCATCGGGGACAGGGGAACGTTAGGCTACACCTTC. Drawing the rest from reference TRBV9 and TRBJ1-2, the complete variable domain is DSGVTQTPKHLITATGQRVTLRCSPRSGDLSVYWYQQSLDQGLQFLIQYYNGEERAKGNILERFSAQQFPDLHSELNLSSLELGDSALYFCASSIGDRGTLGYTFGSGTRLTVV.

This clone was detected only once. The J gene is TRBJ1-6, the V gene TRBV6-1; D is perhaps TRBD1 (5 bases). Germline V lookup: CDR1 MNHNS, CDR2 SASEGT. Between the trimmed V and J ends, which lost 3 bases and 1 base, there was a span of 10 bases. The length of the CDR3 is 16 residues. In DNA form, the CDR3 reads TGTGCCAGCAGTGATGGGGGGAGTTCCTATAATTCACCCCTCCACTTT. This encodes CASSDGGSSYNSPLHF.